This T cell receptor beta chain comes out of a study of identical twins. Remarks on this clonotype: What it binds is not known.

General study points: The study found that models underestimated out-of-frame TCR alpha sharing in monozygotic twins. Conclusions were drawn cross-sectionally by statistical analysis, without following the same donors. Invariant MAIT and iNKT cells may have partly biased zero-insertion analyses.

From germline, CDR1 is MNHNS and CDR2 SASEGT. The CDR3 loop spans 15 amino acids. After removal of 6 bases from V and 4 bases from J, the junction contained 11 bases not matched to a gene. TCRdb recomputed calls from the 5' RACE reads with MiXCR, one row per CDR3 protein. This sample has about 200,000 distinct CDR3 sequences, with roughly a tenth found just once. The V and J genes are TRBV6-1 and TRBJ1-1, with 7 bases fitting TRBD1. The sequenced sample consisted of memory T cells sorted from blood. This TCR came from a man in his forties or fifties in good health. This CDR3 is CASSAPTGSATEAFF. The CDR3 region has the DNA TGTGCCAGCAGCGCTCCGACAGGGAGTGCCACTGAAGCTTTCTTT.